What follows are 6 T cell receptor beta chains derived from one specimen sequenced in a study of OX40 agonist ivuxolimab in advanced cancers. Sequenced by immunoSEQ multiplex PCR; TCRdb stores in-frame clones only, minus some. The sample has approximately 110,000 clones, around 93% seen once; the top ten hold roughly 0.8%. Sequenced material: CD4+ or CD8+ T cells sorted from blood, taken in a trial of the OX40 agonist ivuxolimab. These receptors were obtained from an adult with an advanced solid tumor such as melanoma, head and neck, liver or kidney cancer.

J is TRBJ2-2 and V is TRBV2, with TRBD2 identical over 8 bases. This CDR3 spans 15 amino acids. Germline V gene lookup returns CDR1 SNHLY and CDR2 FYNNEI. J gave up 5 bases and V 7 bases, and 9 bases lay outside the gene matches. The CDR3 bases are TGTGCCAGCATCTCCAGCGGGAGTTGGACCGGGGAGCTGTTTTTT. Protein: CASISSGSWTGELFF.

V usage is TRBV25-1 and J usage is TRBJ2-7; possibly TRBD1 for D (6 bases). V was pared by 5 bases and J by 3 bases, with 20 bases between. Germline CDR1 reads MGHDK; CDR2 reads SYGVNS. The CDR3 is made up of 16 amino acids. The CDR3: CASSLEGRGKDYEQYF. The CDR3, as DNA: TGTGCCAGCAGTCTCGAGGGCAGGGGAAAAGACTACGAGCAGTACTTC.

The rearrangement joins TRBV5-8 to TRBJ2-7; weak D call: TRBD1 (7 bases). The CDR3 totals 12 residues. Germline CDR1 reads SGHTS; CDR2 reads YDEGEE. CDR3 in amino acids: CARDSPYHEQYF. The CDR3 coding sequence is TGTGCGCGGGACAGCCCCTACCACGAGCAGTACTTC. Filled out from reference TRBV5-8 and TRBJ2-7, the complete variable domain reads EAGVTQSPTHLIKTRGQQATLRCSPISGHTSVYWYQQALGLGLQFLLWYDEGEERNRGNFPPRFSGRQFPNYSSELNVNALELEDSALYLCARDSPYHEQYFGPGTRLTVT.

The gene calls are TRBV12-5 and TRBJ2-1; D is undetermined. The CDR3 extends over 18 amino acids. V lost 0 bases to trimming and J lost 0 bases, with 15 bases between them. Germline assignment: CDR1 LGHNT and CDR2 FRNRAP. CDR3 residues: CASGLVGSPVSSYNEQFF. The DNA of the CDR3 is TGTGCTAGTGGTTTGGTAGGGTCTCCGGTTAGCTCCTACAATGAGCAGTTCTTC.

The rearrangement joins TRBV6-5 to TRBJ2-1; 9 bases fit TRBD1. Unmatched junction bases numbered 12, after V lost 3 bases and J lost 9 bases. CDR3 length: 16 amino acids. The germline V gene encodes CDR1 MNHEY and CDR2 SVGAGI. In DNA, the CDR3 is TGTGCCAGCAGTTATGGACAGGGGTACACAGGAAGTGAGCAGTTCTTC. Translation gives CASSYGQGYTGSEQFF.

CDR3 in amino acids: CASSFDRTGADFGNQPQHF. CDR3 in DNA: TGTGCCAGCAGCTTCGATAGGACAGGGGCCGACTTCGGCAATCAGCCCCAGCATTTT. The J gene is TRBJ1-5, the V gene TRBV7-9, with TRBD1 matching 9 bases. This CDR3 is built from 19 residues. The junction had 14 bases not matched to a gene; V was cut back by 3 bases and J by 2 bases. Germline loops: CDR1 SEHNR, CDR2 FQNEAQ (reference sequence).